This TCR beta chain originates from a study of preoperative IRX-2 immunotherapy in early breast cancer. Indicated treatment: preoperative locoregional IRX-2 cytokine immunotherapy. Preoperative locoregional IRX-2 cytokine immunotherapy was tested in the phase Ib source study. CDR3 length: 16 amino acids. Germline CDR1 is ENHRY and CDR2 is SYGVKD. Trimming cost V 5 bases and J 2 bases, with 13 bases left between them. This clone was seen a handful of times. Profiling relied on immunoSEQ multiplex PCR, and the TCRdb table lists in-frame clones only, not all of them. This table holds about 23,000 clones, approximately 92% found once.

Sequencing used tumor tissue, obtained after IRX-2 immunotherapy. J is TRBJ2-6 and V is TRBV10-3, with D perhaps matching TRBD1 (7 bases). The clonotype originates from a human donor with breast cancer. Here the CDR3 DNA reads TGTGCCATCAGTCAACAGGGGAGGACTGGGGCCAACGTCCTGACTTTC. This translates into CAISQQGRTGANVLTF.